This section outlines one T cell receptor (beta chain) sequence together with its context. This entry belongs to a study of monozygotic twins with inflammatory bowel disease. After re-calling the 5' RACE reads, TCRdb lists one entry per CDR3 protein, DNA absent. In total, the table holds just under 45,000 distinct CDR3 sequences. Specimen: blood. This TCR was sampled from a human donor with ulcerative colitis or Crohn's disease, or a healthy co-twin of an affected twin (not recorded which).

CDR3 residues: CSARVLARGTANTGELFF. J is TRBJ2-2 and V is TRBV20-1; TCRdb calls TRBD1, which cannot be checked without DNA. This CDR3 has 18 amino acids. The germline gives CDR1 DFQATT, CDR2 SNEGSKA (reference sequence).